This T cell receptor beta chain was identified during a study of T cells after yellow fever vaccination. This clonotype was observed at least ten times. Its cognate antigen is unknown. Germline CDR1 and CDR2: LGHNA and YSLEER. The CDR3 totals 15 residues. The V and J ends lost 0 bases and 6 bases respectively, with 11 bases between them. Study conclusions and caveats: Reappearance after the booster was seen for most primary-vaccination clones, at about 95% CD4 and 85% to 90% CD8. Although most clonotypes did not, a small share appeared in both CD4 and CD8 compartments.

Template-switching 5'RACE yielded the TCR cDNA; a universal primer site and UMIs were added in the process. TCRdb re-called the 5' RACE reads with MiXCR, one entry per CDR3 protein. The sample yields 90,000 to 150,000 distinct CDR3 sequences, 7.2% seen once. This receptor was obtained from a man between 18 and 35 years old who received the YFV17D yellow fever vaccine. This chain links TRBV4-3 with TRBJ2-2; D tentatively reads TRBD1 or TRBD2 (5 bases each). This sample comprised CD4+ T cells sorted from PBMCs, obtained about 41 days after the first yellow fever vaccination. The CDR3 coding sequence is TGCGCCAGCAGCCAAGAGGGACCCAACGCCGGGGAGCTGTTTTTT. It codes for CASSQEGPNAGELFF.